The next 6 T cell receptor beta chains were all read from a single sample in a study of OX40 agonist ivuxolimab in advanced cancers. Repertoires were generated with immunoSEQ multiplex PCR, while TCRdb's copy carries only in-frame clones and drops some. Seen here are roughly 64,000 clones, around four fifths observed once, and the top ten hold 9.8%. Material: CD4+ or CD8+ T cells sorted from blood, obtained in a trial of the OX40 agonist ivuxolimab. The receptors shown here come from an adult with an advanced solid tumor such as melanoma, head and neck, liver or kidney cancer.

The gene calls are TRBV18 and TRBJ2-2; no clear D gene. Looked up from germline, CDR1 is KGHSH and CDR2 is LQKENI. V dropped 2 bases and J dropped 3 bases, with 4 bases sitting between them. The CDR3 runs 13 residues. The CDR3 region is CASSPSYTGELFF. CDR3 DNA: TGTGCCAGCTCACCATCATACACCGGGGAGCTGTTTTTT.

This clone was seen once. This chain uses TRBV9 with TRBJ1-4, with TRBD1 identical over 7 bases. V lost 4 bases to trimming and J lost 4 bases; unmatched junction nucleotides: 7. CDR1 and CDR2 (germline): SGDLS, YYNGEE. The CDR3 is made up of 15 amino acids. The CDR3 bases are TGTGCCAGCAGCTCCTCCGGGACAGATAATGAAAAACTGTTTTTT. Translated: CASSSSGTDNEKLFF.

The CDR3 is CASSSQGNTGELFF. Here the CDR3 DNA reads TGTGCCAGCAGCTCACAGGGGAACACCGGGGAGCTGTTTTTT. This chain links TRBV7-3 with TRBJ2-2; D might be TRBD1 (6 bases). Germline V gene data show CDR1 as SGHTA and CDR2 as FQGTGA. The length of the CDR3 is 14 residues. Trimming shortened V by 4 bases and J by 1 base, and 7 bases separated the two germline ends.

The chain uses TRBV4-2 and TRBJ1-5, with unresolved D. Germline V lookup: CDR1 LGHNA, CDR2 YNFKEQ. With 0 bases removed from V and 1 base from J, the gap between germline ends came to 10 bases. The CDR3 is made up of 16 amino acids. Here the CDR3 reads CASSQDAEGSNQPQHF. The CDR3, as DNA: TGTGCCAGCAGCCAAGACGCCGAAGGGAGCAATCAGCCCCAGCATTTT.

The chain joins TRBV7-2 to TRBJ1-1; D gene uncertain. The V gene's germline CDR1 is SGHTA and CDR2 FQGNSA. The CDR3 totals 14 residues. V dropped 1 base and J dropped 3 bases, with 9 bases sitting between them. The CDR3 protein is CASSLVGFDTEAFF. DNA of the CDR3: TGTGCCAGCAGCTTAGTAGGGTTCGACACTGAAGCTTTCTTT.

V usage is TRBV9 and J usage is TRBJ1-1, with D hard to call. V lost 0 bases, J lost 11 bases, and 17 bases lay in between. The CDR3 loop spans 14 amino acids. CDR1 is SGDLS and CDR2 is YYNGEE in the germline V gene. CDR3 nucleotides: TGTGCCAGCAGCGTAGCAGTTGGAGGCGCGAAGGCTTTCTTT. This encodes CASSVAVGGAKAFF.